Below, one TCR beta chain is given with its context. Some clones are missing from TCRdb's copy, which holds only in-frame ones; the method was immunoSEQ multiplex PCR. The sample records 360,000 or so clones, around 83% being singletons. The sample comes from a study of blood T cell repertoires in COVID-19. The germline V gene has CDR1 SGHRS and CDR2 YFSETQ. The V segment lost 2 bases and the J segment 4 bases; nucleotides outside the gene matches: 8. CDR3 length: 15 residues. Sequenced material: PBMCs or T cells enriched from blood (not recorded which). The origin of this receptor is a woman aged 45-59 years who had recovered from COVID-19. The chain is built from TRBV5-1 and TRBJ1-2; 7 nucleotides line up with TRBD1. The CDR3 bases are TGCGCCAGCAGCTTTTTGACCGGACAGGCCTATGGCTACACCTTC. This translates into CASSFLTGQAYGYTF.